A single sample gave rise to the 9 T cell receptor beta chains below, sequenced in a study of CD8+CD57+ T cells in acquired aplastic anemia. Using genomic DNA as the template, TCR beta VDJ and CDR3 profiling was carried out. Using its own MiXCR run on the reads, TCRdb lists one record per CDR3 protein. The sample holds about 160,000 distinct CDR3 sequences, about 48% seen once. The sample was sorted CD4+, CD8+, or CD8+CD57+ T cells (not recorded which) from PBMCs. The source of these receptors is a human donor in good health.

This clonotype was observed many times. V is TRBV20-1 and J is TRBJ2-7; 11 bases are a match to TRBD2. The CDR3 has 14 residues. With 0 bases clipped from V and 5 bases from J, the junction kept 3 bases outside the gene matches. The germline CDR1 and CDR2 sequences are DFQATT and SNEGSKA (reference sequence). CDR3 DNA sequence: TGCAGTGCTAGAGATGGACTAGCGGGTGACGAGCAGTACTTC. It yields the protein CSARDGLAGDEQYF.

Ten or more counts support this clonotype. The chain uses TRBV5-8 and TRBJ2-1, with D tentatively TRBD1 (6 bases). V was trimmed by 0 bases and J by 13 bases, leaving 8 bases between them. The CDR3 covers 11 residues. Germline CDR1 reads SGHTS; CDR2 reads YDEGEE. CDR3 in DNA: TGTGCCAGCAGCTTGGAACAGGGCCAGTTCTTC. Translation: CASSLEQGQFF.

Many counts were recorded for this clonotype. This rearrangement joins TRBV5-8 to TRBJ1-4; D might be TRBD1 (6 bases). Per germline, CDR1 SGHTS and CDR2 YDEGEE. Trimming pared 1 base from V and 7 bases from J, leaving 11 bases between. The CDR3 totals 14 residues. CDR3 sequence: CASSLQGISEKLFF. The CDR3 DNA reads TGTGCCAGCAGCTTGCAGGGGATAAGTGAAAAACTGTTTTTT.

Only a few counts were recorded for this clonotype. The chain combines TRBV2 with TRBJ2-1; 7 bases match TRBD2. The CDR3 covers 15 residues. V shed 4 bases and J 3 bases; nucleotides not matched to a gene: 6. Germline CDR1 and CDR2: SNHLY and FYNNEI. The CDR3 spells CASSVDGGGYNEQFF. Here the CDR3 DNA reads TGTGCCAGCAGTGTTGATGGCGGGGGCTACAATGAGCAGTTCTTC. Supplemented by reference TRBV2 and TRBJ2-1, the full variable domain reads EPEVTQTPSHQVTQMGQEVILRCVPISNHLYFYWYRQILGQKVEFLVSFYNNEISEKSEIFDDQFSVERPDGSNFTLKIRSTKLEDSAMYFCASSVDGGGYNEQFFGPGTRLTVL.

This clonotype was seen ten or more times. This rearrangement joins TRBV4-3 to TRBJ1-5; D uncertain. V was cut by 3 bases and J by 2 bases, with 17 bases left in between. This CDR3 has 17 amino acids. The germline gives CDR1 LGHNA, CDR2 YSLEER. In DNA, the CDR3 is TGCGCCAGCAGCCAGTCTCCTTGGGAGGGAGGCAATCAGCCCCAGCATTTT. This translates into CASSQSPWEGGNQPQHF.

The CDR3 nucleotides read TGTGCCACCAGCGCCCCGGGACGGAACACTGAAGCTTTCTTT. It specifies CATSAPGRNTEAFF. J is TRBJ1-1 and V is TRBV15; D may be TRBD1 (5 bases). The CDR3 length is 14 residues. Between the trimmed V and J ends, which lost 5 bases and 1 base, there was a span of 11 bases. CDR1 and CDR2 from the germline V gene are LNHNV and YYDKDF (reference sequence).

This clonotype has just a few counts. J is TRBJ1-2 and V is TRBV2; D not resolved. Trimming removed 4 bases from V and 2 bases from J, with 11 bases in between. Germline CDR1 and CDR2: SNHLY and FYNNEI. The CDR3 has 14 residues. This chain's CDR3 is CASSVEVENYGYTF. The CDR3 coding sequence is TGTGCCAGCAGTGTTGAGGTGGAAAACTATGGCTACACCTTC.

This clonotype was seen a handful of times. The chain employs TRBV2 and TRBJ2-3, with TRBD2 identical over 9 bases. The trim removed 1 base at V and 6 bases at J, leaving 5 bases unmatched. Germline assignment: CDR1 SNHLY and CDR2 FYNNEI. The CDR3 is made up of 15 amino acids. CDR3 bases: TGTGCCAGCAGTGAAGAAGCTAGCGGGGCGGATACGCAGTATTTT. Protein sequence: CASSEEASGADTQYF.

This clonotype was recorded many times. The gene calls are TRBV20-1 and TRBJ1-2; D call uncertain. CDR3 length: 11 amino acids. The germline CDR1 and CDR2 sequences are DFQATT and SNEGSKA (reference sequence). Trimming removed 5 bases from V and 7 bases from J, with 11 bases in between. The CDR3 loop reads CSAPAIGGYTF. CDR3 DNA sequence: TGCAGTGCTCCGGCCATTGGTGGCTACACCTTC.